These 18 T cell receptor beta chains came from one sample sequenced in a study of T cell changes during pregnancy in multiple sclerosis. Repertoires were generated with immunoSEQ multiplex PCR, while TCRdb's copy carries only in-frame clones and drops some. This sample has 45,000 to 60,000 clones, with 90% to 95% found just once. The sequencing used peripheral blood, collected in the second trimester of pregnancy. These receptors all come from a female donor with multiple sclerosis, enrolled in a pregnancy study.

The V gene is TRBV6-5, the J gene TRBJ2-4, with 9 bases aligning to TRBD2. Trimming cost V 8 bases and J 0 bases; bases outside gene matches: 2. This CDR3 contains 14 residues. From germline, CDR1 is MNHEY and CDR2 SVGAGI. The CDR3 loop is CASALAGAKNIQYF. The CDR3 nucleotides read TGTGCCAGCGCACTAGCGGGAGCCAAAAACATTCAGTACTTC.

The chain combines TRBV5-6 with TRBJ2-7; weak D call: TRBD2 (6 bases). The V end was cut by 0 bases, the J end by 2 bases, with 9 bases between. The CDR3 is made up of 14 amino acids. CDR1 and CDR2 from the germline V gene are SGHDT and YYEEEE. The CDR3 protein is CASSLEGLTYEQYF. In DNA form, the CDR3 reads TGTGCCAGCAGCTTGGAGGGACTGACCTACGAGCAGTACTTC.

V and J are TRBV11-1 and TRBJ2-3; D not certain. The CDR3 runs 12 residues. The V gene's germline CDR1 is SGHAT and CDR2 FQDESV (reference sequence). Trimming took 5 bases from V and 5 from J, leaving 8 bases between them. Written as DNA, the CDR3 is TGTGCCAGCAGCCGTCGAGTAGATACGCAGTATTTT. This encodes CASSRRVDTQYF.

This sequence joins TRBV28 and TRBJ2-2; D is perhaps TRBD2 (5 bases). Per germline, CDR1 MDHEN and CDR2 SYDVKM. CDR3 length equals 15 residues. V dropped 4 bases and J dropped 8 bases, with 17 bases sitting between them. The CDR3 here is CASSSPGTVVGELFF. CDR3 bases: TGTGCCAGCAGTTCCCCGGGAACCGTGGTGGGGGAGCTGTTTTTT.

The CDR3 DNA sequence: TGTGCCAGCAGTTACGGGGACAGGTCCGGAAACACCATATATTTT. Protein product: CASSYGDRSGNTIYF. V gene TRBV6-6 combines with J gene TRBJ1-3; TRBD1 aligns across 8 bases. The CDR3 totals 15 residues. V dropped 2 bases and J dropped 4; count of bases not matched to a gene: 4. The germline V gene has CDR1 MNHNY and CDR2 SVGAGI (reference sequence).

This rearrangement joins TRBV7-9 to TRBJ2-1, with unresolved D. The CDR3 has 13 residues. Deletions cut 5 bases from V and 7 bases from J, with 12 bases between. Germline V gene data show CDR1 as SEHNR and CDR2 as FQNEAQ (reference sequence). The CDR3, as DNA: TGTGCCAGCAGCCCCCTTGCGCGGAATGAGCAGTTCTTC. Protein: CASSPLARNEQFF.

This chain joins TRBV6-6 and TRBJ1-4; D call uncertain. Deletions cut 6 bases from V and 2 bases from J, with 10 bases between. CDR1 is MNHNY and CDR2 is SVGAGI in the germline V gene (reference sequence). The CDR3 has 14 residues. CDR3: CASRLGSTNEKLFF. As DNA, the CDR3 is TGTGCCAGCAGGCTCGGTTCGACTAATGAAAAACTGTTTTTT.

The V gene is TRBV19, the J gene TRBJ1-5, with TRBD1 as a possible D gene (6 bases). The CDR3 consists of 13 residues. Germline V lookup: CDR1 LNHDA, CDR2 SQIVND (reference sequence). The V end lost 7 bases, the J end lost 2 bases, and 9 bases lay between the germline ends. The CDR3 nucleotides read TGTGCCAGTATGAACAGGGGCAATCAGCCCCAGCATTTT. It yields the protein CASMNRGNQPQHF.

This clone was counted a single time. The V and J genes are TRBV5-6 and TRBJ1-5, with D possibly being TRBD1 (6 bases). The CDR3 consists of 15 residues. V lost 4 bases and J 4 bases, leaving 15 bases between the germline ends. Germline V gene sequence: CDR1 SGHDT, CDR2 YYEEEE. The CDR3 spells CASSTGTYRNQPQHF. As DNA, the CDR3 is TGTGCCAGCAGCACCGGGACATACAGAAATCAGCCCCAGCATTTT.

This clone was found once. The chain combines TRBV18 with TRBJ1-5, with D possibly matching TRBD1 (6 bases). V gave up 6 bases and J gave up 4 bases, with 16 bases separating them. This CDR3 has 15 amino acids. Germline V gives CDR1 KGHSH, CDR2 LQKENI. CDR3 DNA sequence: TGTGCCAGCTCTCCGGACAGAGTAGAAAATCAGCCCCAGCATTTT. Encoded protein: CASSPDRVENQPQHF.

The chain joins TRBV2 to TRBJ1-5; D uncertain. V dropped 3 bases and J dropped 12 bases, with 12 bases sitting between them. This CDR3 is built from 12 residues. Germline V gives CDR1 SNHLY, CDR2 FYNNEI. The CDR3 sequence: CASSDLGRNQHF. CDR3 sequence (DNA): TGTGCCAGCAGTGATCTAGGCCGTAACCAGCATTTT.

The rearrangement joins TRBV7-9 to TRBJ2-3; 9 bases line up with TRBD1. The ends lost 5 bases at V and 4 bases at J; junction bases unmatched: 7. Per germline, CDR1 SEHNR and CDR2 FQNEAQ (reference sequence). The CDR3 length is 15 residues. The CDR3, as DNA: TGTGCCAGCAGCCTGACAGGGGGAAATTCAGATACGCAGTATTTT. Its protein is CASSLTGGNSDTQYF.

This rearrangement joins TRBV5-1 to TRBJ2-1, with D unclear. Trimming took 4 bases from V and 0 from J, leaving 14 bases between them. CDR1 and CDR2 (germline): SGHRS, YFSETQ. The CDR3 length is 16 residues. This CDR3 is CASSPSLESSYNEQFF. For the CDR3, the DNA is TGCGCCAGCAGCCCAAGTCTAGAGAGCTCCTACAATGAGCAGTTCTTC.

The chain is built from TRBV5-6 and TRBJ1-4, with D hard to call. The CDR3 contains 14 residues. Germline V gene data show CDR1 as SGHDT and CDR2 as YYEEEE. Trimming cost V 1 base and J 8 bases, with 12 bases left between them. CDR3 DNA sequence: TGTGCCAGCAGCTTGACGGACCGCGGGGAAAAACTGTTTTTT. This translates into CASSLTDRGEKLFF.

The chain uses TRBV6-5 and TRBJ2-5; D may be TRBD2 (6 bases). Between the trimmed V and J ends, which lost 8 bases and 5 bases, there was a span of 6 bases. The CDR3 runs to 10 residues. Germline CDR1 reads MNHEY; CDR2 reads SVGAGI. For the CDR3, the DNA is TGTGCCAGCGGGGGGGAGACCCAGTACTTC. The encoded protein is CASGGETQYF.

In this sample, this clone turned up once. J is TRBJ1-6 and V is TRBV29-1; 9 bases are shared with TRBD1. The CDR3 loop spans 13 amino acids. With V trimmed by 6 bases and J by 5 bases, 2 bases remained unmatched. The germline CDR1 and CDR2 sequences are SQVTM and ANQGSEA. CDR3 residues: CSVRDRDNSPLHF. Here the CDR3 DNA reads TGCAGCGTGAGGGACAGGGATAATTCACCCCTCCACTTT.

The CDR3 spells CASSVEGELAGYNEQFF. In DNA, the CDR3 is TGTGCCAGCAGTGTTGAGGGGGAACTAGCGGGATACAATGAGCAGTTCTTC. The V and J genes are TRBV2 and TRBJ2-1; 10 nucleotides align to TRBD2. Unmatched junction bases numbered 10, after V lost 4 bases and J lost 4 bases. This CDR3 spans 17 amino acids. The germline V gene encodes CDR1 SNHLY and CDR2 FYNNEI. Looking up the rest from reference TRBV2 and TRBJ2-1 gives the full variable domain: EPEVTQTPSHQVTQMGQEVILRCVPISNHLYFYWYRQILGQKVEFLVSFYNNEISEKSEIFDDQFSVERPDGSNFTLKIRSTKLEDSAMYFCASSVEGELAGYNEQFFGPGTRLTVL.

V usage is TRBV7-2 and J usage is TRBJ2-5; 8 nucleotides match TRBD1. This CDR3 contains 15 residues. Germline V gives CDR1 SGHTA, CDR2 FQGNSA. The ends lost 4 bases at V and 5 bases at J; junction bases unmatched: 9. The CDR3 sequence: CASSSGQGPRETQYF. Written as DNA, the CDR3 is TGTGCCAGCAGCTCCGGACAGGGCCCAAGGGAGACCCAGTACTTC.